Listed here are 20 T cell receptor beta chains from one sample, sequenced in a study of response to subunit inactivated influenza vaccine (dated by TCRdb to between 2018 and 2020). Libraries came from RT-PCR. The instrument given in TCRdb is Illumina HiSeq 2500. In TCRdb, the public reads were trimmed at Q25 with fastp and aligned with MiXCR, with productive beta chains retained. Duplicate CDR3 protein sequences are folded into a single record with the most common DNA and genes. For this sample there are 300,000 to 350,000 distinct CDR3 sequences; approximately 21% appear just once. About a tenth of the sample belongs to the ten largest clones. The sample consisted of PBMCs from blood, taken 21 months after vaccination. All receptors come from a man aged 50 to 69 who received an inactivated influenza vaccine. Donor details come from another sample of the same person, matched by shared clones.

The chain employs TRBV2 and TRBJ2-1; D perhaps matches TRBD1 (5 bases). The V and J ends lost 7 bases and 6 bases respectively, with 16 bases between them. The CDR3 runs 14 residues. Germline V lookup: CDR1 SNHLY, CDR2 FYNNEI. The CDR3 bases are TGTGCCAGCATAACAGGCAACTTGGGCAATGAGCAGTTCTTC. Its translation: CASITGNLGNEQFF.

This clonotype was detected a few times. The chain joins TRBV12-3 or TRBV12-4 to TRBJ2-4, with D perhaps TRBD1 (5 bases). This CDR3 is 16 amino acids long. Trimming shortened V by 1 base and J by 3 bases, and 13 bases separated the two germline ends. DNA of the CDR3: TGTGCCAGCAGTTTAGGTGTAGGGGTTAACAAAAACATTCAGTACTTC. It translates to CASSLGVGVNKNIQYF.

The rearrangement joins TRBV24-1 to TRBJ1-5; TRBD1 agrees at 7 bases. Germline loops: CDR1 KGHDR, CDR2 SFDVKD. The CDR3 spans 16 residues. V was pared by 3 bases and J by 1 base, with 5 bases of the junction left unmatched. The CDR3 nucleotides read TGTGCCACCAGTGATCACCGGACAGGAAGCAATCAGCCCCAGCATTTT. This sequence encodes CATSDHRTGSNQPQHF.

The V and J genes are TRBV9 and TRBJ1-2, with D perhaps TRBD1 (5 bases). CDR1 and CDR2 from the germline V gene are SGDLS and YYNGEE. Trimming shortened V by 3 bases and J by 0 bases, and 12 bases separated the two germline ends. This CDR3 comprises 15 residues. This chain's CDR3 is CASSAQATANYGYTF. CDR3 sequence (DNA): TGTGCCAGCAGCGCTCAAGCGACAGCTAACTATGGCTACACCTTC. Together with reference TRBV9 and TRBJ1-2, the CDR3 gives the full variable domain: DSGVTQTPKHLITATGQRVTLRCSPRSGDLSVYWYQQSLDQGLQFLIQYYNGEERAKGNILERFSAQQFPDLHSELNLSSLELGDSALYFCASSAQATANYGYTFGSGTRLTVV.

The chain joins TRBV12-3 or TRBV12-4 to TRBJ2-3; TRBD1 matches at 8 bases. The V and J ends lost 6 bases and 5 bases, in that order; junction bases with no gene match: 4. This CDR3 region has 13 residues. CDR3 sequence: CASRGGTGDTQYF. The CDR3 DNA follows: TGTGCCAGCAGGGGCGGGACAGGAGATACGCAGTATTTT.

This sequence joins TRBV7-2 and TRBJ1-2; D might be TRBD1 (6 bases). Germline V CDR1 and CDR2: SGHTA, FQGNSA. The CDR3 contains 13 residues. V lost 10 bases and J 9 bases, leaving 21 bases between the germline ends. The CDR3 DNA sequence: TGTGCCACTACGACAGGCACCGTTTTTCGCTACACCTTC. Its protein product is CATTTGTVFRYTF. The variable domain in full, completed from reference TRBV7-2 and TRBJ1-2, reads GAGVSQSPSNKVTEKGKDVELRCDPISGHTALYWYRQSLGQGLEFLIYFQGNSAPDKSGLPSDRFSAERTGGSVSTLTIQRTQQEDSAVYLCATTTGTVFRYTFGSGTRLTVV.

This chain uses TRBV15 with TRBJ1-5, with D perhaps TRBD1 (6 bases). The CDR3 runs 15 residues. Trimming left V 4 bases short and J 6 bases short, with 16 bases between. Germline V gives CDR1 LNHNV, CDR2 YYDKDF (reference sequence). The CDR3 bases are TGTGCCACCAGCATCGAGGACAGTCCGGTTCAGCCCCAGCATTTT. Protein: CATSIEDSPVQPQHF.

The sample holds many counts of this clonotype. The chain links TRBV11-2 to TRBJ1-3; D possibly corresponds to TRBD1 (5 bases). The germline V and J ends were trimmed by 5 bases and 10 bases, with 15 bases remaining between them. The CDR3 spans 13 residues. Germline CDR1 and CDR2: SGHAT and FQNNGV. The CDR3 loop is CASSSRDRQTIYF. CDR3 coding DNA: TGTGCCAGCAGCAGCAGGGACCGCCAGACCATATATTTT.

This chain links TRBV11-2 with TRBJ2-4, with D maybe TRBD1 (6 bases). The CDR3 spans 16 residues. Trimming took off 1 base at V and 2 bases at J, with 12 bases between the two ends. Germline V gene data show CDR1 as SGHAT and CDR2 as FQNNGV. The CDR3 coding sequence is TGTGCCAGCAGCTTAGTGGGGCAGGGGACCAAAAACATTCAGTACTTC. It yields the protein CASSLVGQGTKNIQYF.

This chain uses TRBV5-6 with TRBJ1-6, with D possibly being TRBD1 (6 bases). Germline-derived CDR1 and CDR2 are SGHDT and YYEEEE. Trimming removed 0 bases at V and 7 bases at J, with 14 bases between. The CDR3 covers 16 residues. The CDR3 DNA reads as TGTGCCAGCAGCTTGGATCAGGGGATGGTGAATTCACCCCTCCACTTT. Encoded protein: CASSLDQGMVNSPLHF.

This clonotype was observed a handful of times. The chain joins TRBV19 to TRBJ1-1, with TRBD1 identical over 11 bases. The V gene end was trimmed by 7 bases and the J gene end by 1 base; junction bases not matched to a gene: 11. Germline V gene lookup returns CDR1 LNHDA and CDR2 SQIVND (reference sequence). The CDR3 spans 17 residues. CDR3 coding DNA: TGTGCCAGTACCCCGACCAGGACAGGGGGCCGGAACACTGAAGCTTTCTTT. It codes for CASTPTRTGGRNTEAFF. The whole variable domain, filled in from reference TRBV19 and TRBJ1-1, reads DGGITQSPKYLFRKEGQNVTLSCEQNLNHDAMYWYRQDPGQGLRLIYYSQIVNDFQKGDIAEGYSVSREKKESFPLTVTSAQKNPTAFYLCASTPTRTGGRNTEAFFGQGTRLTVV.

The chain couples TRBV6-2 or TRBV6-3 to TRBJ1-5, with TRBD1 as a possible D gene (6 bases). CDR1 is MNHEY and CDR2 is SVGEGT in the germline V gene. V lost 0 bases and J 7 bases, leaving 13 bases between the germline ends. The CDR3 covers 15 residues. CDR3 region: CASSYSGGGRQPQHF. CDR3 DNA: TGTGCCAGCAGTTACTCAGGGGGGGGCCGGCAGCCCCAGCATTTT.

This clonotype was counted ten times or more. The chain carries TRBV5-1 and TRBJ1-1, with D hard to call. In germline, CDR1 is SGHRS, CDR2 YFSETQ. CDR3 length equals 13 residues. V lost 2 bases to trimming and J lost 4 bases, with 9 bases between them. CDR3 DNA: TGCGCCAGCAGCTTCGGAGGGCGCACTGAAGCTTTCTTT. This sequence encodes CASSFGGRTEAFF. Variable domain in full (rest from reference TRBV5-1 and TRBJ1-1): KAGVTQTPRYLIKTRGQQVTLSCSPISGHRSVSWYQQTPGQGLQFLFEYFSETQRNKGNFPGRFSGRQFSNSRSEMNVSTLELGDSALYLCASSFGGRTEAFFGQGTRLTVV.

Only a few counts were recorded for this clonotype. The chain couples TRBV2 to TRBJ1-2, with 7 bases matching TRBD1. Germline V gene sequence: CDR1 SNHLY, CDR2 FYNNEI. The CDR3 spans 15 residues. The trim removed 10 bases at V and 2 bases at J, leaving 13 bases unmatched. In DNA, the CDR3 is TGTGCCACCCCATATAAAGGAGGGGGCAACTATGGCTACACCTTC. This translates into CATPYKGGGNYGYTF. The whole variable domain, remainder taken from reference TRBV2 and TRBJ1-2, is EPEVTQTPSHQVTQMGQEVILRCVPISNHLYFYWYRQILGQKVEFLVSFYNNEISEKSEIFDDQFSVERPDGSNFTLKIRSTKLEDSAMYFCATPYKGGGNYGYTFGSGTRLTVV.

The J gene is TRBJ1-2, the V gene TRBV20-1; D possibly corresponds to TRBD1 (5 bases). The CDR3 runs to 13 residues. Germline V gene data show CDR1 as DFQATT and CDR2 as SNEGSKA (reference sequence). With 5 bases removed from V and 5 bases from J, the gap between germline ends came to 15 bases. The CDR3: CSAPDKRSYGYTF. In DNA, the CDR3 is TGCAGTGCTCCGGACAAGAGATCGTATGGCTACACCTTC.

The gene calls are TRBV7-2 and TRBJ2-5; 7 nucleotides align to TRBD1. This CDR3 comprises 14 residues. CDR1 and CDR2 from the germline V gene are SGHTA and FQGNSA. V lost 4 bases and J lost 5; bases outside the gene matches: 7. The CDR3 nucleotides are TGTGCCAGCAGCTCCCTTGGACAGGCGGAGACCCAGTACTTC. Its protein product is CASSSLGQAETQYF.

This clonotype was observed a few times. The chain has TRBV7-2 and TRBJ2-1, with 10 bases that match TRBD1. The ends lost 5 bases at V and 6 bases at J; junction bases unmatched: 4. Germline V gene lookup returns CDR1 SGHTA and CDR2 FQGNSA. The CDR3 runs to 14 residues. The CDR3: CASSPGTGVNEQFF. The CDR3 coding sequence is TGTGCCAGCAGCCCGGGGACAGGGGTCAATGAGCAGTTCTTC.

The chain recombines TRBV21-1 with TRBJ2-5; the table's D call, TRBD1, was not checked against the DNA. TRBV21-1 is designated a pseudogene. This CDR3 is built from 16 residues. The CDR3 region has the DNA TGTGCCAGCAGCAAGGGGGCAGACCCAAAACCGGAGACCCAGTACTTC. Protein sequence: CASSKGADPKPETQYF.

The rearrangement links TRBV7-9 to TRBJ1-4; perhaps TRBD1 as D (5 bases). Deletions cut 1 base from V and 7 bases from J, with 16 bases between. The CDR3 runs 16 residues. Germline CDR1 and CDR2: SEHNR and FQNEAQ (reference sequence). The CDR3 bases are TGTGCCAGCAGCTTAGGCGGGACCGACCAACGTGAAAAACTGTTTTTT. Translated, it gives CASSLGGTDQREKLFF.

This clonotype was picked up many times. For the CDR3, the DNA is TGTGCCAGCAGCCGCCTGGAGACCCAGTACTTC. Translating gives CASSRLETQYF. V and J are TRBV11-2 and TRBJ2-5; D ambiguous. From germline, CDR1 is SGHAT and CDR2 FQNNGV. The CDR3 loop spans 11 amino acids. V gave up 5 bases and J gave up 5 bases, with 6 bases separating them.